Sequencing of this TCR beta chain was carried out in a study of cytotoxic CD8 clonotypes in ibrutinib-treated CLL. Across the study: In all, about a dozen patients were relapsed/refractory, about 15 were treatment-naive and some 17 were IGHV unmutated.

The germline gives CDR1 SGHRS, CDR2 YFSETQ. J gave up 2 bases and V 0 bases, and 4 bases lay outside the gene matches. The CDR3 has 16 amino acids. Profiling relied on immunoSEQ multiplex PCR, and the TCRdb table lists in-frame clones only, not all of them. The sample has over 120,000 clones, about three quarters seen once. Material: PBMCs, obtained after 24 months of ibrutinib treatment. The chain recombines TRBV5-1 with TRBJ2-3; 9 nucleotides align to TRBD2. The sequence came from a human donor with chronic lymphocytic leukemia. CDR3 nucleotides: TGCGCCAGCAGCTTGGGGCCTAGCGGGGCCACAGATACGCAGTATTTT. As protein: CASSLGPSGATDTQYF.